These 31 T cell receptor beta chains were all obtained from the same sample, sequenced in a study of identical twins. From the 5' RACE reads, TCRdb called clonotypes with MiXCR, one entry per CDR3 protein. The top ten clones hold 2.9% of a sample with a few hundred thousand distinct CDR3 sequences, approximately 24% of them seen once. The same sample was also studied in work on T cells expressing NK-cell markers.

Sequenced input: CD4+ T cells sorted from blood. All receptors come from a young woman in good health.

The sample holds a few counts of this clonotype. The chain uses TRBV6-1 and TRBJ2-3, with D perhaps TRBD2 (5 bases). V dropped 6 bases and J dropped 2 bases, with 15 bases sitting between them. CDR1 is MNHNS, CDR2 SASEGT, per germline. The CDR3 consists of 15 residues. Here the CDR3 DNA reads TGTGCCAGCAGACCCGAAAAGCGGATCACAGATACGCAGTATTTT. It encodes CASRPEKRITDTQYF.

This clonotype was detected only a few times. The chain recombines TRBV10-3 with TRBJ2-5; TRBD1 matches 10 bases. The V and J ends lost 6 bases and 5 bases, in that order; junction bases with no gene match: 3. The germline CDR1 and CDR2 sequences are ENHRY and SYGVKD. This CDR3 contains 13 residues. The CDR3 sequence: CAISRGQGETQYF. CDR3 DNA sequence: TGTGCCATCAGCCGGGGACAGGGGGAGACCCAGTACTTC.

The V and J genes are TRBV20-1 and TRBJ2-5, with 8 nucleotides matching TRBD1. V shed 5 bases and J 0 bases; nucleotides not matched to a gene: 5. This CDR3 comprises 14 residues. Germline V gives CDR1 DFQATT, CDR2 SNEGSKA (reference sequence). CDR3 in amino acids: CSAGQGIYQETQYF. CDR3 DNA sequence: TGCAGTGCTGGACAGGGAATTTACCAAGAGACCCAGTACTTC.

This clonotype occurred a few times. CDR3: CASARAMRSETQYF. CDR3 nucleotide sequence: TGTGCCAGCGCTCGGGCTATGCGGTCGGAGACCCAGTACTTC. The chain couples TRBV2 to TRBJ2-5; D call uncertain. Germline assignment: CDR1 SNHLY and CDR2 FYNNEI. This CDR3 has 14 amino acids. V was cut by 8 bases and J by 5 bases, with 18 bases left in between.

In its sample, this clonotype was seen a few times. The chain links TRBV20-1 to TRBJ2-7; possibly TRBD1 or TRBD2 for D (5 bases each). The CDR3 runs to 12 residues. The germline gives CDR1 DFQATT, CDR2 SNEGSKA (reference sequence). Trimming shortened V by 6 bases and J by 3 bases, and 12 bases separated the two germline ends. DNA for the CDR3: TGCAGTGCAGGGTCTGGGGGCTACGAGCAGTACTTC. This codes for CSAGSGGYEQYF.

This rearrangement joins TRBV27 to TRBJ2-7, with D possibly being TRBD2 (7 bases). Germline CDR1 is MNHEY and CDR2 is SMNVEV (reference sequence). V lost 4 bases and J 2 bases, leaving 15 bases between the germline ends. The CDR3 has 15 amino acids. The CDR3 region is CASSSRGGRTYEQYF. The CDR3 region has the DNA TGTGCCAGCAGTTCCCGCGGGGGCAGAACCTACGAGCAGTACTTC.

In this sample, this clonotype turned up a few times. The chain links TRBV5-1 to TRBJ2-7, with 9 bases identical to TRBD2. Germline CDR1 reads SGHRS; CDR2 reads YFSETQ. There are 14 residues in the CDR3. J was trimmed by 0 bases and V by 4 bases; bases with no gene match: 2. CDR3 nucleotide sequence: TGCGCCAGCAGCCCTAGCGGGAACTCCTACGAGCAGTACTTC. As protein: CASSPSGNSYEQYF.

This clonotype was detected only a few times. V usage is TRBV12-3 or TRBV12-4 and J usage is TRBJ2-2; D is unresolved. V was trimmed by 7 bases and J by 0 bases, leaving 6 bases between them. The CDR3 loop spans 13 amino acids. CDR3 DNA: TGTGCCAGCATTCCAGCGAACACCGGGGAGCTGTTTTTT. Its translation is CASIPANTGELFF.

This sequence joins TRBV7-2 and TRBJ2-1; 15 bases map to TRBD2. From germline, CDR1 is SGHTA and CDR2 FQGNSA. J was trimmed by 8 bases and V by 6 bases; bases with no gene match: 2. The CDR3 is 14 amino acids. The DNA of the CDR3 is TGTGCCAGCAGGTGGACTAGCGGGAGGGATGAGCAGTTCTTC. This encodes CASRWTSGRDEQFF.

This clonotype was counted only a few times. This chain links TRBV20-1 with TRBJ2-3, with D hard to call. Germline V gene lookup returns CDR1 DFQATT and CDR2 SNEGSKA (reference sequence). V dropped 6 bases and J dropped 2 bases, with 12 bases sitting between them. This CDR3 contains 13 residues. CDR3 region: CSASTQSTDTQYF. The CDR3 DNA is TGCAGTGCGTCGACTCAATCCACAGATACGCAGTATTTT.

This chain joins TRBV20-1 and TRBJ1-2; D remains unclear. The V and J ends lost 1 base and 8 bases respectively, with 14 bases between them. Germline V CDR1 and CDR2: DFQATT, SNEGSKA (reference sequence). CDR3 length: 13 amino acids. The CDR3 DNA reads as TGCAGTGCTAGAGCCGCCGAAACGGCGGGCTACACCTTC. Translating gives CSARAAETAGYTF.

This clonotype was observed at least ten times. The CDR3 loop is CASSSNAAQPQHF. In DNA, the CDR3 is TGTGCCAGCAGCTCTAATGCGGCCCAGCCCCAGCATTTT. This chain joins TRBV11-2 and TRBJ1-5; D not resolved. Trimming shortened V by 4 bases and J by 7 bases, and 11 bases separated the two germline ends. Germline V CDR1 and CDR2: SGHAT, FQNNGV. The CDR3 spans 13 residues.

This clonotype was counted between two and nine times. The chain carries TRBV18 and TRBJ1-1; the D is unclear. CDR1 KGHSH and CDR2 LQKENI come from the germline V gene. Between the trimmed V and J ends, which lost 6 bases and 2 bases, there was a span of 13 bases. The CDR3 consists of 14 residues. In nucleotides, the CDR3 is TGTGCCAGCTCCCCCGTGAGGAGTAACACTGAAGCTTTCTTT. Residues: CASSPVRSNTEAFF.

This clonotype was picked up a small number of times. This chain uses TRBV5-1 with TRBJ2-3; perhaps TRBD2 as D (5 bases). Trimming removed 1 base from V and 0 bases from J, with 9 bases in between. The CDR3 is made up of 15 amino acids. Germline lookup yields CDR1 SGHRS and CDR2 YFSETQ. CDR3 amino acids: CASSLTGVSTDTQYF. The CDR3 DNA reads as TGCGCCAGCAGCTTGACCGGGGTGAGCACAGATACGCAGTATTTT.

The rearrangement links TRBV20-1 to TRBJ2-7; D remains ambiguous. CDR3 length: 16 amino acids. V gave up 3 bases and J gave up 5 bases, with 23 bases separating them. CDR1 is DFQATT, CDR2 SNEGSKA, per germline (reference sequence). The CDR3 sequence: CSASGPRPRAEDEQYF. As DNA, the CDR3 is TGCAGTGCTAGCGGACCGAGGCCTCGGGCCGAGGACGAGCAGTACTTC.

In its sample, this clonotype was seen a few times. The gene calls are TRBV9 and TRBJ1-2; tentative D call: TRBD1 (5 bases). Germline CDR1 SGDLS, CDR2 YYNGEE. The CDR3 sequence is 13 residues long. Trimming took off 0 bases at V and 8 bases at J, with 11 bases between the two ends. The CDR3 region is CASSVEAGRGYTF. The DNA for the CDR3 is TGTGCCAGCAGCGTAGAGGCAGGGAGAGGCTACACCTTC.

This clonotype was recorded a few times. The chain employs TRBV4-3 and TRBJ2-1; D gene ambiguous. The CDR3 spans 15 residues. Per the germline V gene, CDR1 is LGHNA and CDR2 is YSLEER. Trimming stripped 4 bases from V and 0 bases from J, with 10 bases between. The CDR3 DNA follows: TGCGCCAGCAGCCCCATCCTGGGCTCCTACAATGAGCAGTTCTTC. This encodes CASSPILGSYNEQFF.

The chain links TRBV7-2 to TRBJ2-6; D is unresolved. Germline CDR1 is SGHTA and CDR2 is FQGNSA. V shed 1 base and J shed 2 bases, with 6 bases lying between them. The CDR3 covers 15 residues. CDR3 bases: TGTGCCAGCAGCTTAGTACGGGCTGGGGCCAACGTCCTGACTTTC. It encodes CASSLVRAGANVLTF.

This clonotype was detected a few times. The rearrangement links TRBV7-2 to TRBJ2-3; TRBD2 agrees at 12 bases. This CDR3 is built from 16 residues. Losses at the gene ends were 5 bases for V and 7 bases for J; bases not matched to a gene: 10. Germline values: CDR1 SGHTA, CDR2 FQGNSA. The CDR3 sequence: CASSRRLAGEVNTQYF. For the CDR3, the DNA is TGTGCCAGCAGCCGACGACTAGCGGGGGAGGTGAATACGCAGTATTTT.

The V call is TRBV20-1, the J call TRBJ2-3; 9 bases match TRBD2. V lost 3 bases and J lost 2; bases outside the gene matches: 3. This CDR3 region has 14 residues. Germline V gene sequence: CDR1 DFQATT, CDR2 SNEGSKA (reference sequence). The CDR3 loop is CSARTSGHTDTQYF. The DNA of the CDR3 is TGCAGTGCTAGGACTAGCGGACACACAGATACGCAGTATTTT.

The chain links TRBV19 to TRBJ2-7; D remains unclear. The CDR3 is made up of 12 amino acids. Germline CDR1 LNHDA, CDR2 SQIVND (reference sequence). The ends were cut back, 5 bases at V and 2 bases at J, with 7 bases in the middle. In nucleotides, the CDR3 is TGTGCCAGTAGTGCCCAGACCTACGAGCAGTACTTC. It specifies CASSAQTYEQYF.

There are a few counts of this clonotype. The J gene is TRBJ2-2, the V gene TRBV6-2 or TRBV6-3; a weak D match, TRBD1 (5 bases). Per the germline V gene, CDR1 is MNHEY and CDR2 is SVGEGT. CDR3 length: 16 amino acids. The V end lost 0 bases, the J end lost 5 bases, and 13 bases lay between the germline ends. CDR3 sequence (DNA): TGTGCCAGCAGTTACTCCAGACAGCAACTAACCGGGGAGCTGTTTTTT. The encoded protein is CASSYSRQQLTGELFF.

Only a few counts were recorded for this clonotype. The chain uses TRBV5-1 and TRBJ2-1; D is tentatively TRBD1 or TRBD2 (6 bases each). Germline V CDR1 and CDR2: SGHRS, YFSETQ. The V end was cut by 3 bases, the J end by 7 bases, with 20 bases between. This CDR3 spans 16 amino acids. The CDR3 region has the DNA TGCGCCAGCAGCTCGACCGGGACACTGGAGGGGAATGAGCAGTTCTTC. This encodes CASSSTGTLEGNEQFF.

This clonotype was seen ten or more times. The CDR3 loop is CASSLLAGGNNEQFF. The CDR3, as DNA: TGTGCCAGCAGCTTGCTAGCGGGTGGGAACAATGAGCAGTTCTTC. This sequence joins TRBV5-6 and TRBJ2-1; 8 bases map to TRBD2. Germline V gene lookup returns CDR1 SGHDT and CDR2 YYEEEE. The CDR3 is 15 amino acids. V gave up 1 base and J gave up 5 bases; unmatched junction bases: 5.

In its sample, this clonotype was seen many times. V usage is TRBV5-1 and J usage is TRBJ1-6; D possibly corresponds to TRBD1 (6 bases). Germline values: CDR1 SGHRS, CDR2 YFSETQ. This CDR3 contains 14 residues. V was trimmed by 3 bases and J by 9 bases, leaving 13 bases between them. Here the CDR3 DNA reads TGCGCCAGCAGCTGGGCCAGGGACATTTCACCCCTCCACTTT. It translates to CASSWARDISPLHF.

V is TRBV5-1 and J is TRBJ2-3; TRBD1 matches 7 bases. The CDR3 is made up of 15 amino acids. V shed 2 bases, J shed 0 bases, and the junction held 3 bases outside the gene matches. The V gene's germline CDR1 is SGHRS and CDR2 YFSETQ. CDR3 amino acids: CASSLPTGSTDTQYF. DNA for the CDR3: TGCGCCAGCAGCTTACCGACAGGGAGCACAGATACGCAGTATTTT.

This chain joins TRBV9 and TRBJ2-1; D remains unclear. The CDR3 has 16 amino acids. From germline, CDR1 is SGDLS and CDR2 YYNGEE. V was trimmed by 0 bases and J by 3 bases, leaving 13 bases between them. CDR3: CASSVGSRLDYNEQFF. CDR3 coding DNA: TGTGCCAGCAGCGTAGGGTCTCGCCTGGACTACAATGAGCAGTTCTTC. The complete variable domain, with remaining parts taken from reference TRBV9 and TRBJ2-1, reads DSGVTQTPKHLITATGQRVTLRCSPRSGDLSVYWYQQSLDQGLQFLIQYYNGEERAKGNILERFSAQQFPDLHSELNLSSLELGDSALYFCASSVGSRLDYNEQFFGPGTRLTVL.

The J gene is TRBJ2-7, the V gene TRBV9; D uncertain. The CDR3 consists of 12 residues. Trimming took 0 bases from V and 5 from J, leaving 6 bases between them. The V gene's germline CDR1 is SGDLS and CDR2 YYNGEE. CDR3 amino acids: CASSVATDEQYF. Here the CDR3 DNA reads TGTGCCAGCAGCGTAGCTACGGACGAGCAGTACTTC.

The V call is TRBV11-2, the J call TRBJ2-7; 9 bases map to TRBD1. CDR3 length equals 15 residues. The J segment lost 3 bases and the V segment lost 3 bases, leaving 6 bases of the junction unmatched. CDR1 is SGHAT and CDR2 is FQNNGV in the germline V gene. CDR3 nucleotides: TGTGCCAGCAGCTTCACCGGGACAGGGTACTACGAGCAGTACTTC. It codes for CASSFTGTGYYEQYF.

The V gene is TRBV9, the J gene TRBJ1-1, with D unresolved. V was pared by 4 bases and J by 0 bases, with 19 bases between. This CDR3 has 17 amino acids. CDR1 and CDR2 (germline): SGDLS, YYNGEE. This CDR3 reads CASSPSAQALMNTEAFF. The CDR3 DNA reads TGTGCCAGCAGCCCCTCTGCCCAGGCCCTCATGAACACTGAAGCTTTCTTT.

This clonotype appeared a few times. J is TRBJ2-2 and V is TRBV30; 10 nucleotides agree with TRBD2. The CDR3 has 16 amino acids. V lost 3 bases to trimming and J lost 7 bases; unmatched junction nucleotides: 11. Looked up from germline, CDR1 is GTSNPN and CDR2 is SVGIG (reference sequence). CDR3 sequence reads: CAWSPSGRAADGELFF. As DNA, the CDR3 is TGTGCCTGGAGCCCCAGCGGGAGGGCCGCGGACGGGGAGCTGTTTTTT.